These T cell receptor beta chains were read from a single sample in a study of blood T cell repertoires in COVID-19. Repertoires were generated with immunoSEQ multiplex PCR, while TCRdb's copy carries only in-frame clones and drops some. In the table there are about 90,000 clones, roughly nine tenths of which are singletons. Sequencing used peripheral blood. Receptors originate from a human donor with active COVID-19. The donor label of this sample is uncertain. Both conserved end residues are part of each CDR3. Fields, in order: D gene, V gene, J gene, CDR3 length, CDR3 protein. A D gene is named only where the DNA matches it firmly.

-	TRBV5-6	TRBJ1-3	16	CASSSQQGPGGNTIYF
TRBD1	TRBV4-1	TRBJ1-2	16	CASSQALGQGNYGYTF
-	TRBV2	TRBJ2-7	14	CASRNHAVTYEQYF
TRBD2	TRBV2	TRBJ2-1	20	CATPSYGALGLAASYNEQFF
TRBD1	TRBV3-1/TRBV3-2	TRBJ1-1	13	CASSQEQGAGAFF
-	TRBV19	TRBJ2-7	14	CASSTLTGSYEQYF
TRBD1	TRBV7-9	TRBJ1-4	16	CASSLVQGAPHEKLFF
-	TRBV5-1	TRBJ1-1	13	CASSPQGRTEAFF
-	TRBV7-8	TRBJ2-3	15	CASSVLAVSTDTQYF
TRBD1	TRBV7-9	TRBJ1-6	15	CASSTGTGDNSPLHF
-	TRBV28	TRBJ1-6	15	CASSGGSSYNSPLHF
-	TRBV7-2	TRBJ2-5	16	CASSFRGPHPQETQYF
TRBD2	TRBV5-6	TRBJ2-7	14	CASSWGLAAYEQYF
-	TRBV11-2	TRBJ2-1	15	CASSLEGIHTNEQFF
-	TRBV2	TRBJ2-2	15	CASSIRTVDTGELFF
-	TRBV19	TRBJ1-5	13	CASSIGGNQPQHF
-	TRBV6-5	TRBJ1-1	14	CASSYSRGGSEAFF
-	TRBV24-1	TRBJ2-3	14	CATAPGVVTDTQYF
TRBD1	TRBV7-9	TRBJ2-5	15	CASSTRGQLQETQYF
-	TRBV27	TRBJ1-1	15	CASSRRPGVETEAFF
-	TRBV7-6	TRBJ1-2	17	CASSPFPLRARDYGYTF
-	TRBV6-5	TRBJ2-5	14	CASSYLGQQETQYF
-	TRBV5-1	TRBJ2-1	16	CASSLVANTLANEQFF
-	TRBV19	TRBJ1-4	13	CASSIISNEKLFF
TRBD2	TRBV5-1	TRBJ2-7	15	CASSLVAGEGREQYF
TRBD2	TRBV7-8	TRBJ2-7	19	CASSLRPPMGLTATYEQYF
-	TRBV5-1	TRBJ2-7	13	CASSLDGAYEQYF
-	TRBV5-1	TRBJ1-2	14	CASSLGRGDYGYTF
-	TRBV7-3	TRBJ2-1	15	CASSLQSGVYNEQFF
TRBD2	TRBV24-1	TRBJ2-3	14	CALQKRGIKDTQYF
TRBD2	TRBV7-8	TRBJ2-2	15	CASSSRGGGTGELFF
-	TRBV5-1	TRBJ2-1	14	CASSWARAYNEQFF
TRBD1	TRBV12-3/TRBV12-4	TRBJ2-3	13	CASRTGGTDTQYF
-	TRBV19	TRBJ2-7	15	CASSIGGVGSYEQYF
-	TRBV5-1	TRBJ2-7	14	CASREEASSYEQYF
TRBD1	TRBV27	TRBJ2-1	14	CASGGQGPYNEQFF
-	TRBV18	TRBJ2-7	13	CASSPRQDYEQYF
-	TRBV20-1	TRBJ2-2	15	CSASRVSRGTGELFF
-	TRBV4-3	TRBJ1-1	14	CASSQGGANTEAFF
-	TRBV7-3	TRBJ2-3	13	CASSLDTTDTQYF
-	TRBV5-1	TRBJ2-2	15	CASSFDTGNTGELFF